The rows below give T cell receptor beta chains drawn from one sample of a study of blood T cells in healthy people across ages. MiXCR, applied by TCRdb to the 5' RACE reads, yields one record per CDR3 protein. The sample includes roughly 1.5 million distinct CDR3 sequences, approximately 42% seen only once; the top ten take roughly 3.7%. Sequencing was done on a sample of blood. The receptors stem from a young woman in good health. The CDR3 runs from the conserved cysteine through the conserved F or W. D genes are given only for firm matches. Rows may omit the clone size; those that give it use once, few, many or a size class.

d_call,clone_size,v_call,j_call,cdr3_aa,cdr3_nt
TRBD1,.,TRBV2,TRBJ1-4,CASSVRTGDEKLFF,TGTGCCAGCAGTGTCCGGACAGGGGATGAAAAACTGTTTTTT
.,.,TRBV6-1,TRBJ1-2,CAIAGGYGYTF,TGTGCCATCGCGGGGGGCTATGGCTACACCTTC
.,.,TRBV13,TRBJ2-3,CASSLFFETPLSRGYSRDTQYF,TGTGCCAGCAGCTTATTTTTCGAGACTCCCCTGTCTCGGGGTTACTCTAGAGATACGCAGTATTTT
.,.,TRBV6-2/TRBV6-3,TRBJ2-5,CASRPLGHQETQYF,TGTGCCAGCAGACCTCTAGGACACCAAGAGACCCAGTACTTC
TRBD2,.,TRBV2,TRBJ2-5,CASSEARGGWETQYF,TGTGCCAGCAGTGAAGCGCGCGGGGGGTGGGAGACCCAGTACTTC
TRBD2,.,TRBV20-1,TRBJ2-5,CSARDRRAGDDAQYF,TGCAGTGCTAGAGATAGGAGGGCGGGAGATGACGCGCAGTACTTC
.,.,TRBV20-1,TRBJ2-7,CSAWKSAYEQYF,TGCAGTGCTTGGAAGAGCGCCTACGAGCAGTACTTC
.,few,TRBV7-9,TRBJ2-1,CASSLVGSRNEQFF,TGTGCCAGCAGCTTAGTAGGTAGCAGAAATGAGCAGTTCTTC
TRBD1,.,TRBV2,TRBJ1-1,CASSGETGENTEAFF,TGTGCCAGCAGTGGCGAGACAGGGGAGAACACTGAAGCTTTCTTT
.,few,TRBV7-2,TRBJ2-5,CASSLAGPPQPPYF,TGTGCCAGCAGCTTAGCGGGCCCCCCCCAACCTCCGTACTTC
TRBD1,.,TRBV6-2/TRBV6-3,TRBJ1-1,CASSYGGQGKNTEAFF,TGTGCCAGCAGTTACGGGGGACAGGGGAAGAACACTGAAGCTTTCTTT
.,many,TRBV20-1,TRBJ2-1,CSARASFYNEQFF,TGCAGTGCTAGGGCTAGCTTCTACAATGAGCAGTTCTTC
TRBD1,.,TRBV20-1,TRBJ1-1,CSANKDRENTEAFF,TGCAGTGCCAATAAGGACAGGGAGAACACTGAAGCTTTCTTT
TRBD1,few,TRBV2,TRBJ1-1,CASSQEQGAKAFF,TGTGCCAGCAGTCAAGAACAGGGGGCGAAAGCTTTCTTT
.,.,TRBV6-2/TRBV6-3,TRBJ1-1,CASSYGGVGTEAFF,TGTGCCAGCAGTTACGGTGGGGTTGGCACTGAAGCTTTCTTT
.,.,TRBV21-1,TRBJ2-5,CASSGDRALETQYF,TGTGCCAGCAGCGGGGACAGGGCTCTAGAGACCCAGTACTTC
.,.,TRBV27,TRBJ1-2,CASSFGLGDGYTF,TGTGCCAGCAGTTTTGGGCTAGGCGATGGCTACACCTTC
.,.,TRBV4-1,TRBJ1-2,CASSQPGTYYGYTF,TGCGCCAGCAGCCAGCCCGGGACGTACTATGGCTACACCTTC
.,many,TRBV29-1,TRBJ2-3,CSGSGAGATDTQYF,TGCAGCGGCAGTGGGGCAGGGGCTACAGATACGCAGTATTTT
TRBD2,.,TRBV9,TRBJ2-5,CASSVGNSGGQETQYF,TGTGCCAGCAGCGTAGGAAATAGCGGGGGACAAGAGACCCAGTACTTC
.,.,TRBV20-1,TRBJ1-5,CSARSGQSGNQPQHF,TGCAGTGCTAGATCCGGACAGTCGGGCAATCAGCCCCAGCATTTT
.,.,TRBV20-1,TRBJ1-5,CSASGAGQGNQPQHF,TGCAGTGCTAGCGGGGCAGGGCAGGGCAATCAGCCCCAGCATTTT